This record concerns one TCR delta chain sequence. The junction differs from germline at one of its ends, possibly a read error. TCRdb re-called clones from the reads using CATT. The table lists roughly 7,100 delta-chain clones, 0.6% to 0.8% of them singletons, with about 14% in the top ten. These data belong to a study of gamma-delta chains in newborns, infants, children. CDR1 and CDR2 (germline): GEAIGNYY, EKD. The CDR3 runs 19 residues. This sequence was found in a child who was a newborn, infant or young child, either healthy, febrile or measles-vaccinated (not recorded which). Input material: blood. V gene TRDV2 combines with J gene TRDJ2; 8 nucleotides align to TRDD3. CDR3 residues: CACDPMEGILRGMTAHLFF. The CDR3 nucleotides are TGTGCCTGTGACCCGATGGAGGGGATACTCAGGGGTATGACAGCACACCTCTTCTTT.